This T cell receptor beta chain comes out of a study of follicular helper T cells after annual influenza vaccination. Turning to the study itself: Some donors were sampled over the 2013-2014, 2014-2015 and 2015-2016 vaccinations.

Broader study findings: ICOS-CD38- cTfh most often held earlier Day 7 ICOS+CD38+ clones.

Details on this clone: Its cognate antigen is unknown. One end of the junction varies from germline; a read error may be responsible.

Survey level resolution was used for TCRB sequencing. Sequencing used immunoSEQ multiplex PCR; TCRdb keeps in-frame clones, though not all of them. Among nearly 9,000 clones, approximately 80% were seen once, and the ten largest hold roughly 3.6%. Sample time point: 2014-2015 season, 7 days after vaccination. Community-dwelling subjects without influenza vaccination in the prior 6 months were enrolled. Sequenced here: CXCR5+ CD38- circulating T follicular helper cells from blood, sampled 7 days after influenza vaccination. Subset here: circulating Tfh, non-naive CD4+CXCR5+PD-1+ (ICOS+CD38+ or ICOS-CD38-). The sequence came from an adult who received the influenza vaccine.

In nucleotides, the CDR3 is TGCAGCGTTGAGGCTAGACCCGGGCAGCTGTTTTTT. Translated, it gives CSVEARPGQLFF. J is TRBJ2-2 and V is TRBV29-1; no clear D gene. The length of the CDR3 is 12 residues. CDR1 is SQVTM and CDR2 is ANQGSEA in the germline V gene.